This passage covers 29 T cell receptor beta chains from one sample sequenced in a study of radiation and T cells in renal cell carcinoma. The protocol was immunoSEQ multiplex PCR, while the TCRdb copy is restricted to in-frame clones and leaves out a portion. The sample comprises 150,000 to 180,000 clones, 87% of which are singletons, and 10% to 15% rests with the top ten. Time point described: blood 2 weeks post-SBRT. Documented treatment: 15 Gy SBRT to primary tumor, nephrectomy 4 weeks later. The sample here was blood, taken from a patient whose treatment included radiotherapy and nephrectomy. The receptors were gathered from a woman in her 50s with renal cell carcinoma.

This sequence joins TRBV21-1 and TRBJ2-1; the DNA was not compared with TRBD1, the D call given in the table. TRBV21-1 represents a pseudogene. The CDR3 spans 18 residues. The CDR3 DNA follows: TGTGCCAGCAGCCCCGAGACAGGGTCCTTAAGATCCTACAATGAGCAGTTCTTC. Translating it yields CASSPETGSLRSYNEQFF.

The gene calls are TRBV10-2 and TRBJ1-1; the D gene is possibly TRBD1 (6 bases). V lost 6 bases to trimming and J lost 5 bases, with 19 bases between them. The germline CDR1 and CDR2 sequences are WSHSY and SAAADI. This CDR3 contains 15 residues. CDR3: CASRRGGGLDTEAFF. The CDR3 DNA sequence: TGCGCCAGCAGGAGGGGCGGGGGGCTCGATACTGAAGCTTTCTTT.

The rearrangement uses TRBV19 and TRBJ2-2; TRBD2 matches at 10 bases. The CDR3 spans 17 residues. V trimming: 5 bases; J trimming: 0 bases; junction bases outside the gene matches: 6. Germline CDR1 and CDR2: LNHDA and SQIVND (reference sequence). The CDR3 DNA reads as TGTGCCAGTAGTCCCCTCGGACTAGCGGCGAACACCGGGGAGCTGTTTTTT. Translating gives CASSPLGLAANTGELFF. Together with reference TRBV19 and TRBJ2-2, the CDR3 gives the full variable domain: DGGITQSPKYLFRKEGQNVTLSCEQNLNHDAMYWYRQDPGQGLRLIYYSQIVNDFQKGDIAEGYSVSREKKESFPLTVTSAQKNPTAFYLCASSPLGLAANTGELFFGEGSRLTVL.

V usage is TRBV4-1 and J usage is TRBJ2-7; D uncertain. The ends were cut back, 3 bases at V and 3 bases at J, with 9 bases in the middle. The CDR3 covers 13 residues. CDR1 is MGHRA and CDR2 is YSYEKL in the germline V gene. CDR3 in DNA: TGCGCCAGCAGCCAGGCCGACTTCTACGAGCAGTACTTC. This translates into CASSQADFYEQYF.

The V call is TRBV5-6, the J call TRBJ1-1; D is unclear. The CDR3 covers 13 residues. Germline CDR1 SGHDT, CDR2 YYEEEE. Trimming stripped 2 bases from V and 0 bases from J, with 5 bases between. CDR3 sequence reads: CASSFYLNTEAFF. The CDR3 DNA reads TGTGCCAGCAGCTTCTACCTGAACACTGAAGCTTTCTTT.

The rearrangement uses TRBV5-1 and TRBJ2-7, with 10 positions matching TRBD1. Unmatched junction bases numbered 7, after V lost 4 bases and J lost 3 bases. The CDR3 has 15 residues. Germline assignment: CDR1 SGHRS and CDR2 YFSETQ. DNA of the CDR3: TGCGCCAGCAGCCTGCGACAGGGGGCGATCTACGAGCAGTACTTC. It yields the protein CASSLRQGAIYEQYF.

The genes are TRBV19 and TRBJ2-1; D is unresolved. The germline CDR1 and CDR2 sequences are LNHDA and SQIVND (reference sequence). Trimming removed 9 bases at V and 2 bases at J, with 11 bases between. The CDR3 runs to 13 residues. The CDR3 loop reads CASRVNTYNEQFF. The CDR3 DNA reads as TGTGCCAGCAGAGTGAACACCTACAATGAGCAGTTCTTC.

This clone appeared a single time. This chain uses TRBV2 with TRBJ1-2, with a possible D match to TRBD1 (5 bases). The CDR3 has 13 residues. Trimming removed 7 bases at V and 11 bases at J, with 20 bases between. Germline assignment: CDR1 SNHLY and CDR2 FYNNEI. CDR3: CASKTADVGWYTF. The CDR3 bases are TGTGCCAGCAAGACAGCTGATGTTGGGTGGTACACCTTC.

This clone occurred once. The chain employs TRBV19 and TRBJ1-2; 8 bases are shared with TRBD1. V gave up 7 bases and J gave up 7 bases; unmatched junction bases: 14. The CDR3 covers 15 residues. Germline CDR1 LNHDA, CDR2 SQIVND (reference sequence). In DNA form, the CDR3 reads TGTGCCAGTAACTCCGGGACAGGTAGGATCGGTGGCTACACCTTC. It is translated as CASNSGTGRIGGYTF. Drawing the rest from reference TRBV19 and TRBJ1-2, the complete variable domain is DGGITQSPKYLFRKEGQNVTLSCEQNLNHDAMYWYRQDPGQGLRLIYYSQIVNDFQKGDIAEGYSVSREKKESFPLTVTSAQKNPTAFYLCASNSGTGRIGGYTFGSGTRLTVV.

The chain has TRBV29-1 and TRBJ2-5; 7 bases match TRBD1. There are 12 residues in the CDR3. After removal of 7 bases from V and 1 base from J, the junction contained 3 bases not matched to a gene. The germline CDR1 and CDR2 sequences are SQVTM and ANQGSEA. DNA of the CDR3: TGCAGCGCCAGGGACAGCCAAGAGACCCAGTACTTC. It translates to CSARDSQETQYF.

The rearrangement uses TRBV14 and TRBJ2-7; 13 bases line up with TRBD2. Germline loops: CDR1 SGHDN, CDR2 FVKESK. This CDR3 has 16 amino acids. Germline trimming cut 4 bases from V and 2 bases from J; bases unmatched to any gene: 5. The CDR3, as DNA: TGTGCCAGCAGCCGCCCGGGACTAGCGGGGACCTACGAGCAGTACTTC. It specifies CASSRPGLAGTYEQYF.

The chain combines TRBV5-4 with TRBJ1-2; D remains ambiguous. Looked up from germline, CDR1 is SGHNT and CDR2 is YYREEE (reference sequence). The V end lost 5 bases, the J end lost 7 bases, and 15 bases lay between the germline ends. The CDR3 is 13 residues long. The CDR3 DNA follows: TGTGCCAGCAGTTTATGGACGGAGTCTGGCTACACCTTC. Amino acids: CASSLWTESGYTF.

This clone was observed a few times. V usage is TRBV11-2 and J usage is TRBJ1-6; no clear D. Germline V gives CDR1 SGHAT, CDR2 FQNNGV. The V gene lost 1 base and the J gene lost 8 bases, with 9 bases spanning the gap. The CDR3 loop spans 14 amino acids. The CDR3 region is CASSLGSADSPLHF. The CDR3 DNA is TGTGCCAGCAGCTTAGGTTCGGCGGATTCACCCCTCCACTTT.

The chain is built from TRBV29-1 and TRBJ2-7; possibly TRBD1 or TRBD2 for D (6 bases each). Germline V gene lookup returns CDR1 SQVTM and CDR2 ANQGSEA. The V end was cut by 1 base, the J end by 2 bases, with 15 bases between. The CDR3 sequence is 15 residues long. CDR3 residues: CSVEVLGGTTYEQYF. The CDR3 DNA follows: TGCAGCGTTGAAGTCTTGGGCGGGACAACCTACGAGCAGTACTTC.

The chain employs TRBV19 and TRBJ1-1, with D uncertain. The CDR3 runs to 12 residues. Looked up from germline, CDR1 is LNHDA and CDR2 is SQIVND (reference sequence). V lost 6 bases, J lost 11 bases, and 16 bases lay in between. Here the CDR3 reads CASRLTTGNAFF. DNA of the CDR3: TGTGCCAGTAGACTCACGACGGGAAACGCTTTCTTT.

This chain joins TRBV9 and TRBJ2-3; D is undetermined. V lost 3 bases, J lost 1 base, and 6 bases lay in between. There are 13 residues in the CDR3. The germline CDR1 and CDR2 sequences are SGDLS and YYNGEE. CDR3 residues: CASSAVRTDTQYF. The CDR3 DNA follows: TGTGCCAGCAGCGCCGTCCGCACAGATACGCAGTATTTT.

The chain combines TRBV5-1 with TRBJ1-2, with 7 bases identical to TRBD1. Germline CDR1 SGHRS, CDR2 YFSETQ. The CDR3 spans 13 residues. V gave up 1 base and J gave up 4 bases; unmatched junction bases: 1. The CDR3 nucleotides are TGCGCCAGCAGCTTGAACAGGGGCTATGGCTACACCTTC. Its protein product is CASSLNRGYGYTF.

This chain joins TRBV7-3 and TRBJ2-2; possibly TRBD2 for D (6 bases). Germline V gene lookup returns CDR1 SGHTA and CDR2 FQGTGA. Trimming removed 0 bases at V and 1 base at J, with 9 bases between. CDR3 length: 16 residues. The CDR3 DNA reads as TGTGCCAGCAGCTTAACGGAGGGGTGGAACACCGGGGAGCTGTTTTTT. It codes for CASSLTEGWNTGELFF.

This clone was recorded only once. The chain couples TRBV6-1 to TRBJ1-1, with 8 bases matching TRBD1. J lost 8 bases, V lost 6 bases, and 5 bases had no gene match. The CDR3 spans 12 residues. Looked up from germline, CDR1 is MNHNS and CDR2 is SASEGT. CDR3 bases: TGTGCCAGCAGGAACCGGGACAGGGAAGCTTTCTTT. As protein: CASRNRDREAFF.

This clone was seen only once. This chain connects TRBV19 to TRBJ2-5; 11 bases fit TRBD1. CDR3 length equals 15 residues. V lost 5 bases to trimming and J lost 2 bases; unmatched junction nucleotides: 4. Germline V gene sequence: CDR1 LNHDA, CDR2 SQIVND (reference sequence). DNA for the CDR3: TGTGCCAGTAGTGGGACAGGGGGGTCTCAAGAGACCCAGTACTTC. Encoded protein: CASSGTGGSQETQYF.

The chain employs TRBV5-6 and TRBJ2-1, with 15 bases matching TRBD2. CDR1 SGHDT and CDR2 YYEEEE come from the germline V gene. V gave up 0 bases and J gave up 4 bases; unmatched junction bases: 2. This CDR3 is 17 amino acids long. CDR3 region: CASSLEGLAGGYNEQFF. The CDR3 coding sequence is TGTGCCAGCAGCTTGGAGGGACTAGCGGGGGGATACAATGAGCAGTTCTTC.

The J gene is TRBJ2-1, the V gene TRBV5-1; 8 bases are a match to TRBD1. CDR1 is SGHRS, CDR2 YFSETQ, per germline. The CDR3 is 15 residues long. V shed 5 bases, J shed 9 bases, and the junction held 13 bases outside the gene matches. The CDR3 coding sequence is TGCGCCAGCAGTATCGGACAGGGAGGCCTAGGTGAGCAGTTCTTC. Amino acids: CASSIGQGGLGEQFF. Drawing the rest from reference TRBV5-1 and TRBJ2-1, the complete variable domain is KAGVTQTPRYLIKTRGQQVTLSCSPISGHRSVSWYQQTPGQGLQFLFEYFSETQRNKGNFPGRFSGRQFSNSRSEMNVSTLELGDSALYLCASSIGQGGLGEQFFGPGTRLTVL.

This clone was seen a single time. The sample contains more than one DNA sequence encoding this CDR3. V gene TRBV5-1 combines with J gene TRBJ1-2, with D unclear. CDR1 is SGHRS and CDR2 is YFSETQ in the germline V gene. The CDR3 spans 13 residues. With 2 bases removed from V and 2 bases from J, the gap between germline ends came to 7 bases. CDR3 sequence (DNA): TGCGCCAGCAGCTTAGGCGGGAACTATGGCTACACCTTC. Translated, it gives CASSLGGNYGYTF.

The chain links TRBV11-2 to TRBJ2-5, with 11 bases matching TRBD2. V gave up 8 bases and J gave up 5 bases; unmatched junction bases: 13. The CDR3 extends over 16 amino acids. Germline-derived CDR1 and CDR2 are SGHAT and FQNNGV. The CDR3 sequence is CASGPLAGGPGETQYF. As DNA, the CDR3 is TGTGCCAGCGGCCCGTTAGCGGGGGGGCCTGGGGAGACCCAGTACTTC.

This clone was counted between two and nine times. J is TRBJ1-5 and V is TRBV4-1, with 7 bases lining up with TRBD1. The CDR3 totals 19 residues. V shed 3 bases, J shed 0 bases, and the junction held 14 bases outside the gene matches. Germline CDR1 is MGHRA and CDR2 is YSYEKL. This CDR3 is CASSQDRSESTYSNQPQHF. The CDR3 region has the DNA TGCGCCAGCAGCCAGGACAGGTCTGAAAGTACGTATAGCAATCAGCCCCAGCATTTT.

The rearrangement uses TRBV19 and TRBJ2-1; TRBD2 matches 11 bases. This CDR3 region has 18 residues. Trimming cost V 3 bases and J 8 bases; bases outside gene matches: 15. CDR1 and CDR2 from the germline V gene are LNHDA and SQIVND (reference sequence). The CDR3 sequence is CASSIGLAGGLPLDEQFF. CDR3 sequence (DNA): TGTGCCAGTAGTATCGGCCTAGCGGGGGGCCTCCCCTTGGATGAGCAGTTCTTC.

The chain uses TRBV5-1 and TRBJ2-3; 16 bases fit TRBD2. The ends lost 3 bases at V and 7 bases at J; junction bases unmatched: 8. Germline V CDR1 and CDR2: SGHRS, YFSETQ. This CDR3 spans 17 amino acids. DNA of the CDR3: TGCGCCAGCAGCTCCGGGACTAGCGGGGGGGCCGAGAATACGCAGTATTTT. Translating gives CASSSGTSGGAENTQYF.

V usage is TRBV6-6 and J usage is TRBJ2-7; TRBD2 matches 9 bases. Germline V CDR1 and CDR2: MNHNY, SVGAGI (reference sequence). V was pared by 3 bases and J by 4 bases, with 4 bases of the junction left unmatched. The CDR3 length is 14 residues. CDR3 region: CASSYSGGPYEQYF. CDR3 in DNA: TGTGCCAGCAGTTATAGCGGGGGCCCTTACGAGCAGTACTTC.

In this sample, this clone turned up a few times. Distinct nucleotide sequences in the sample also encode this CDR3. V is TRBV19 and J is TRBJ1-1; tentatively, D is TRBD1 (5 bases). CDR3 length: 13 amino acids. In germline, CDR1 is LNHDA, CDR2 SQIVND (reference sequence). Trimming removed 4 bases at V and 2 bases at J, with 8 bases between. CDR3 coding DNA: TGTGCCAGTAGTACGCAGGGCAACACTGAAGCTTTCTTT. This codes for CASSTQGNTEAFF.